The 13 T cell receptor beta chains given below trace back to one sample, sequenced in a study of T cell responses to AZD1222 COVID-19 vaccine. The repertoire was sequenced with immunoSEQ multiplex PCR; TCRdb's copy has only in-frame clones and lacks some. The table records about 130,000 clones, 85% to 95% of them present only once. Material: peripheral blood, obtained on day 0 of AZD1222 vaccination. The source is an adult in good health.

The V call is TRBV28, the J call TRBJ1-1, with TRBD1 identical over 7 bases. The CDR3 is made up of 16 amino acids. From germline, CDR1 is MDHEN and CDR2 SYDVKM. Losses at the gene ends were 3 bases for V and 10 bases for J; bases not matched to a gene: 17. The CDR3 DNA reads TGTGCCAGCAGTTTCGCGGGCAGGGGGAAATTAACGGCAGCTTTCTTT. Protein sequence: CASSFAGRGKLTAAFF.

The chain couples TRBV10-2 to TRBJ1-3; TRBD1 matches at 7 bases. Germline assignment: CDR1 WSHSY and CDR2 SAAADI. The CDR3 loop spans 15 amino acids. With 2 bases clipped from V and 2 bases from J, the junction kept 3 bases outside the gene matches. The CDR3 spells CASSEDTGAGNTIYF. The CDR3 coding sequence is TGCGCCAGCAGTGAGGATACAGGGGCTGGAAACACCATATATTTT.

This clone appeared a single time. The chain carries TRBV6-5 and TRBJ2-1, with 10 bases that match TRBD2. V gave up 7 bases and J gave up 13 bases; unmatched junction bases: 13. Germline assignment: CDR1 MNHEY and CDR2 SVGAGI. The CDR3 loop spans 14 amino acids. CDR3 nucleotide sequence: TGTGCCAGCATTCCGCTCCCTAGCGGGAGTGAACAGTTCTTC. This encodes CASIPLPSGSEQFF.

The genes are TRBV7-3 and TRBJ1-1; TRBD1 agrees at 7 bases. CDR1 is SGHTA, CDR2 FQGTGA, per germline. The CDR3 sequence is 16 residues long. Trimming at V came to 5 bases and at J to 4 bases, leaving 13 bases not matched to a gene. The CDR3 DNA reads as TGTGCCAGCAGCGCGGCAGGGGGGGCACTTGGCACTGAAGCTTTCTTT. Translating gives CASSAAGGALGTEAFF.

This chain connects TRBV19 to TRBJ2-3, with TRBD2 matching 9 bases. Germline V CDR1 and CDR2: LNHDA, SQIVND (reference sequence). Trimming took 6 bases from V and 3 from J; bases not matched to a gene: 10. The CDR3 totals 16 residues. CDR3 sequence: CASRSLLAGSTDTQYF. In DNA form, the CDR3 reads TGTGCCAGTAGAAGCCTCCTAGCGGGATCTACAGATACGCAGTATTTT.

Points on this clone: The sample carries other DNA sequences with the same CDR3. This chain links TRBV19 with TRBJ1-5; no firm D call. The CDR3 sequence is 12 residues long. Looked up from germline, CDR1 is LNHDA and CDR2 is SQIVND (reference sequence). Trimming took 1 base from V and 6 from J, leaving 4 bases between them. CDR3 sequence: CASSIVGQPQHF. In DNA, the CDR3 is TGTGCCAGTAGTATAGTCGGTCAGCCCCAGCATTTT.

The chain combines TRBV4-3 with TRBJ1-4; 9 bases map to TRBD1. Trimming cost V 1 base and J 8 bases; bases outside gene matches: 5. The CDR3 runs to 15 residues. Looked up from germline, CDR1 is LGHNA and CDR2 is YSLEER. The CDR3: CASSQGDRGAEKLFF. CDR3 DNA sequence: TGCGCCAGCAGCCAAGGCGACAGGGGGGCCGAAAAACTGTTTTTT.

The chain joins TRBV19 to TRBJ2-7; D uncertain. Trimming pared 3 bases from V and 4 bases from J, leaving 10 bases between. CDR3 length: 13 amino acids. CDR1 and CDR2 (germline): LNHDA, SQIVND (reference sequence). CDR3: CASSIPNIYEQYF. CDR3 DNA: TGTGCCAGTAGTATCCCCAACATTTACGAGCAGTACTTC.

V and J are TRBV2 and TRBJ1-6; 8 positions agree with TRBD1. This CDR3 is built from 13 residues. Trimming at V came to 7 bases and at J to 10 bases, leaving 6 bases not matched to a gene. Germline V gives CDR1 SNHLY, CDR2 FYNNEI. This chain's CDR3 is CASNQGAKSPLHF. CDR3 nucleotides: TGTGCCAGCAACCAGGGGGCTAAATCACCCCTCCACTTT.

The V and J genes are TRBV5-5 and TRBJ2-7, with 11 positions matching TRBD2. Losses at the gene ends were 1 base for V and 7 bases for J; bases not matched to a gene: 10. CDR3 length: 16 amino acids. Germline lookup yields CDR1 SGHKS and CDR2 YYEKEE (reference sequence). CDR3 sequence (DNA): TGTGCCAGCAGCTTGCGGATACTAGCGGGAGAGGGTGAGCAGTACTTC. This gives the protein CASSLRILAGEGEQYF.

The chain's CDR3 is CATSGTLQGHSYNEQFF. The CDR3 DNA reads TGTGCCACCAGTGGGACCCTACAGGGTCACTCCTACAATGAGCAGTTCTTC. The rearrangement links TRBV24-1 to TRBJ2-1; a weak D match, TRBD1 (6 bases). Germline values: CDR1 KGHDR, CDR2 SFDVKD. There are 17 residues in the CDR3. The ends were cut back, 5 bases at V and 0 bases at J, with 16 bases in the middle.

Only one count was recorded for this clone. The V gene is TRBV4-2, the J gene TRBJ2-7; no definite D call. The germline V and J ends were trimmed by 0 bases and 0 bases, with 9 bases remaining between them. This CDR3 has 15 amino acids. The germline gives CDR1 LGHNA, CDR2 YNFKEQ. The DNA for the CDR3 is TGTGCCAGCAGCCAAGACGGAGCGCTCTCCTACGAGCAGTACTTC. Protein product: CASSQDGALSYEQYF.

This chain connects TRBV6-1 to TRBJ1-4, with D uncertain. This CDR3 region has 14 residues. CDR1 and CDR2 (germline): MNHNS, SASEGT. The ends were cut back, 2 bases at V and 5 bases at J, with 9 bases in the middle. The CDR3 is CASSEKNANEKLFF. The DNA of the CDR3 is TGTGCCAGCAGTGAAAAGAATGCCAATGAAAAACTGTTTTTT.